Following are 20 T cell receptor beta chains from one sample sequenced in a study of blood T cell repertoires in COVID-19. Produced via immunoSEQ multiplex PCR; TCRdb's table is partial and in-frame only. The sample lists about 260,000 clones; 70% to 90% were seen once. The source material was peripheral blood. These receptor sequences come from a woman between 55 and 75 years old with COVID-19, enrolled during active disease.

The chain carries TRBV9 and TRBJ1-2; 10 nucleotides align to TRBD1. This CDR3 has 16 amino acids. Germline V gene data show CDR1 as SGDLS and CDR2 as YYNGEE. Trimming took 0 bases from V and 7 from J; bases not matched to a gene: 9. For the CDR3, the DNA is TGTGCCAGCAGCGTAGCTTTAGGGACAGGGGAGGGTGGCTACACCTTC. Translating it yields CASSVALGTGEGGYTF.

This chain links TRBV11-3 with TRBJ2-3; 8 bases agree with TRBD2. CDR1 and CDR2 (germline): SGHNT, YENEEA. The CDR3 extends over 14 amino acids. J was trimmed by 5 bases and V by 4 bases; bases with no gene match: 5. DNA for the CDR3: TGTGCCAGCAGCTCGGGGGGGCTAGTAGATACGCAGTATTTT. Its translation is CASSSGGLVDTQYF. Supplemented by reference TRBV11-3 and TRBJ2-3, the full variable domain reads EAGVVQSPRYKIIEKKQPVAFWCNPISGHNTLYWYLQNLGQGPELLIRYENEEAVDDSQLPKDRFSAERLKGVDSTLKIQPAELGDSAVYLCASSSGGLVDTQYFGPGTRLTVL.

CDR3 region: CAWSVRAGRGNYGYTF. The CDR3 DNA is TGTGCCTGGAGTGTACGGGCGGGCAGGGGAAACTATGGCTACACCTTC. The V gene is TRBV30, the J gene TRBJ1-2, with D perhaps matching TRBD1 (6 bases). CDR1 GTSNPN and CDR2 SVGIG come from the germline V gene (reference sequence). Trimming pared 0 bases from V and 2 bases from J, leaving 16 bases between. CDR3 length: 16 amino acids.

The V gene is TRBV7-2, the J gene TRBJ2-7; maybe TRBD2 (6 bases). CDR3 length: 12 residues. Per germline, CDR1 SGHTA and CDR2 FQGNSA. The V end was cut by 5 bases, the J end by 6 bases, with 11 bases between. The CDR3 nucleotides read TGTGCCAGCAGCCTGACTAGTTTCGAGCAGTACTTC. Protein sequence: CASSLTSFEQYF. The full variable domain, rest sourced from reference TRBV7-2 and TRBJ2-7, is GAGVSQSPSNKVTEKGKDVELRCDPISGHTALYWYRQSLGQGLEFLIYFQGNSAPDKSGLPSDRFSAERTGGSVSTLTIQRTQQEDSAVYLCASSLTSFEQYFGPGTRLTVT.

This clone was detected once. The chain joins TRBV7-9 to TRBJ1-4; D is possibly TRBD1 (6 bases). Trimming took off 5 bases at V and 2 bases at J, with 15 bases between the two ends. The CDR3 loop spans 16 amino acids. Per germline, CDR1 SEHNR and CDR2 FQNEAQ (reference sequence). The DNA for the CDR3 is TGTGCCAGCAGCCCCGGACAGCGAGTGACTAATGAAAAACTGTTTTTT. Protein product: CASSPGQRVTNEKLFF.

The chain couples TRBV2 to TRBJ2-7, with TRBD1 matching over 8 bases. Germline V gene sequence: CDR1 SNHLY, CDR2 FYNNEI. V dropped 5 bases and J dropped 1; count of bases not matched to a gene: 7. This CDR3 comprises 15 residues. Written as DNA, the CDR3 is TGTGCCAGCAGTTTACCGGGACAGGCGTCCTACGAGCAGTACTTC. As protein: CASSLPGQASYEQYF.

The chain links TRBV12-3 or TRBV12-4 to TRBJ1-5; the match to TRBD1 covers 8 bases. CDR3 length: 13 amino acids. V was clipped by 5 bases and J by 7 bases; unmatched bases: 4. As DNA, the CDR3 is TGTGCCAGCAGTGCACAGGGGGTGCAGCCCCAGCATTTT. Amino acids: CASSAQGVQPQHF.

This clone was seen only once. This chain connects TRBV6-5 to TRBJ1-4, with D perhaps TRBD1 (5 bases). This CDR3 spans 15 amino acids. Between the trimmed V and J ends, which lost 3 bases and 8 bases, there was a span of 16 bases. Germline assignment: CDR1 MNHEY and CDR2 SVGAGI. The CDR3 DNA reads TGTGCCAGCAGTTATACTGGGGGGACTCGAGAAAAACTGTTTTTT. Translated, it gives CASSYTGGTREKLFF.

This chain connects TRBV4-2 to TRBJ2-1; a possible D gene is TRBD2 (6 bases). V dropped 1 base and J dropped 4 bases, with 14 bases sitting between them. The CDR3 loop spans 16 amino acids. Germline CDR1 LGHNA, CDR2 YNFKEQ. CDR3 sequence (DNA): TGTGCCAGCAGCCAAGTCGCGAGCGGGCTATACAATGAGCAGTTCTTC. It encodes CASSQVASGLYNEQFF.

The chain employs TRBV7-9 and TRBJ1-1; 8 positions match TRBD1. The CDR3 contains 15 residues. Trimming cost V 4 bases and J 7 bases; bases outside gene matches: 11. Looked up from germline, CDR1 is SEHNR and CDR2 is FQNEAQ (reference sequence). The CDR3 loop is CASSYLGQGAFEAFF. CDR3 DNA sequence: TGTGCCAGCAGCTACCTCGGACAGGGAGCTTTTGAAGCTTTCTTT.

This clone is a singleton in its sample. The V gene is TRBV6-5, the J gene TRBJ2-2, with TRBD2 identical over 8 bases. CDR1 MNHEY and CDR2 SVGAGI come from the germline V gene. The CDR3 totals 15 residues. Unmatched junction bases numbered 7, after V lost 5 bases and J lost 5 bases. The CDR3 DNA reads as TGTGCCAGCAGTCTAGGGACTAGTCAGACCGGGGAGCTGTTTTTT. It is translated as CASSLGTSQTGELFF.

The CDR3 here is CASSVEGAITF. The CDR3 DNA is TGTGCCAGCAGCGTAGAGGGGGCAATCACCTTC. The chain employs TRBV9 and TRBJ1-2; 7 bases align to TRBD1. V trimming: 0 bases; J trimming: 13 bases; junction bases outside the gene matches: 3. The CDR3 sequence is 11 residues long. Germline V gives CDR1 SGDLS, CDR2 YYNGEE.

The chain joins TRBV6-6 to TRBJ2-1; 7 nucleotides match TRBD2. CDR3 length: 14 residues. The J segment lost 7 bases and the V segment lost 2 bases, leaving 5 bases of the junction unmatched. CDR1 and CDR2 from the germline V gene are MNHNY and SVGAGI (reference sequence). In nucleotides, the CDR3 is TGTGCCAGCAGTTACAGCGGGATGGGGAATGAGCAGTTCTTC. This gives the protein CASSYSGMGNEQFF.

V is TRBV6-4 and J is TRBJ2-1; 9 nucleotides align to TRBD2. Germline assignment: CDR1 MRHNA and CDR2 SNTAGT. This CDR3 contains 14 residues. Losses at the gene ends were 6 bases for V and 3 bases for J; bases not matched to a gene: 3. CDR3 in DNA: TGTGCCAGCAGACCTAGCGGGAACTACAATGAGCAGTTCTTC. Its protein is CASRPSGNYNEQFF.

V gene TRBV6-6 combines with J gene TRBJ1-4, with TRBD1 matching 7 bases. The CDR3 length is 15 residues. J lost 4 bases, V lost 6 bases, and 8 bases had no gene match. CDR1 and CDR2 (germline): MNHNY, SVGAGI (reference sequence). DNA of the CDR3: TGTGCCAGCAGACATAGGGACAGCCTTAATGAAAAACTGTTTTTT. This encodes CASRHRDSLNEKLFF.

This chain joins TRBV30 and TRBJ2-7; 11 bases map to TRBD2. CDR1 and CDR2 (germline): GTSNPN, SVGIG (reference sequence). V gave up 3 bases and J gave up 2 bases; unmatched junction bases: 6. This CDR3 contains 15 residues. The CDR3 sequence is CAWSGTSGRPYEQYF. CDR3 coding DNA: TGTGCCTGGAGCGGGACTAGCGGCCGCCCCTACGAGCAGTACTTC.

The CDR3 DNA is TGTGCCACCAGTGATTTTGGCAGGGAGGGATCCTACGAGCAGTACTTC. Amino acids: CATSDFGREGSYEQYF. The chain has TRBV24-1 and TRBJ2-7, with 7 bases fitting TRBD2. Germline CDR1 reads KGHDR; CDR2 reads SFDVKD. The CDR3 extends over 16 amino acids. The V and J ends lost 1 base and 1 base, in that order; junction bases with no gene match: 6.

The chain carries TRBV7-3 and TRBJ2-5; 10 bases fit TRBD1. CDR1 SGHTA and CDR2 FQGTGA come from the germline V gene. This CDR3 has 15 amino acids. Unmatched junction bases numbered 5, after V lost 5 bases and J lost 2 bases. In DNA form, the CDR3 reads TGTGCCAGCAGCACGACGGGACAGGGGCAAGAGACCCAGTACTTC. This sequence encodes CASSTTGQGQETQYF.

The chain carries TRBV30 and TRBJ1-1; D not certain. This CDR3 spans 12 amino acids. Germline V gene sequence: CDR1 GTSNPN, CDR2 SVGIG (reference sequence). Trimming left V 4 bases short and J 8 bases short, with 14 bases between. CDR3 DNA: TGTGCCTGGACCATTAGAGGGAGGGAAGCTTTCTTT. This encodes CAWTIRGREAFF.

CDR3 amino acids: CASSLATGYTF. CDR3 coding DNA: TGTGCCAGCAGTTTAGCTACTGGCTACACCTTC. The rearrangement joins TRBV6-1 to TRBJ1-2; no firm D call. V was shortened by 5 bases and J by 7 bases, with 8 bases between the two germline ends. CDR1 is MNHNS and CDR2 is SASEGT in the germline V gene. CDR3 length: 11 residues.